This T cell receptor beta chain emerged from a study of regulatory T cells in long-lasting Graves disease. Overall study findings and caveats: There was favoring of TRBV28, TRBJ1-2 and TRBJ2-5 in persistent disease.

The V gene's germline CDR1 is LNHDA and CDR2 SQIVND (reference sequence). V lost 8 bases and J 7 bases, leaving 9 bases between the germline ends. The CDR3 loop spans 12 amino acids. The sample holds a few counts of this clonotype. Antigen: not known. Arm-PCR of CDR3 regions and iRepertoire HTBI primers were the basis on which TCR beta libraries were built. From the multiplex PCR reads, TCRdb called clonotypes with MiXCR, one entry per CDR3 protein. Here the sample spans around 500,000 distinct CDR3 sequences, 15% to 20% being singletons. Stated time point: newly diagnosed GD, antithyroid drugs for less than 3 months. The TCR library was made from RNA extracted from PBMCs. This sample was also put to use in a study of T cells in Graves' hyperthyroidism and ophthalmopathy.

The receptor's source is a middle-aged woman with Graves disease. The specimen comprised peripheral blood mononuclear cells (PBMCs), sampled at new diagnosis, from a patient treated with antithyroid drugs. The V call is TRBV19, the J call TRBJ1-6; the D is unclear. CDR3 DNA: TGTGCCAGTGCCCCGTGGAATTCACCCCTCCACTTT. Residues: CASAPWNSPLHF.